The 6 T cell receptor beta chains in this list originate from one sample, sequenced in a study of blood T cell repertoires in COVID-19. Sequencing was performed with immunoSEQ multiplex PCR; in TCRdb, only in-frame clones are kept and a portion is missing. This sample has 55,000 to 65,000 clones; around 90% occur once, and the top ten carry less than 2%. The specimen was peripheral blood. The source of these receptors is a human donor in a cohort sampled during active COVID-19.

The rearrangement joins TRBV6-5 to TRBJ2-7; 7 nucleotides line up with TRBD2. In germline, CDR1 is MNHEY, CDR2 SVGAGI. There are 15 residues in the CDR3. V dropped 6 bases and J dropped 1; count of bases not matched to a gene: 9. The CDR3 nucleotides are TGTGCCAGCAGGGGAGGGTACACACATTCCTACGAGCAGTACTTC. It translates to CASRGGYTHSYEQYF.

This chain uses TRBV5-1 with TRBJ2-1, with 11 bases identical to TRBD1. The germline gives CDR1 SGHRS, CDR2 YFSETQ. With V trimmed by 4 bases and J by 4 bases, 7 bases remained unmatched. CDR3 length: 16 amino acids. DNA of the CDR3: TGCGCCAGCAGCCCCGGGACAGGGGGGGTTTACAATGAGCAGTTCTTC. It yields the protein CASSPGTGGVYNEQFF.

The J gene is TRBJ2-4, the V gene TRBV7-6; 8 nucleotides match TRBD1. This CDR3 spans 15 amino acids. V lost 1 base, J lost 7 bases, and 6 bases stayed unmatched. Per germline, CDR1 SGHVS and CDR2 FNYEAQ. CDR3 sequence: CASSLGLQGDNIQYF. In DNA form, the CDR3 reads TGTGCCAGCAGCTTAGGGTTACAGGGGGATAACATTCAGTACTTC. Full variable domain (remainder filled in from reference TRBV7-6 and TRBJ2-4): GAGVSQSPRYKVTKRGQDVALRCDPISGHVSLYWYRQALGQGPEFLTYFNYEAQQDKSGLPNDRFSAERPEGSISTLTIQRTEQRDSAMYRCASSLGLQGDNIQYFGAGTRLSVL.

The chain couples TRBV11-2 to TRBJ2-7; TRBD2 is a possible D gene (5 bases). CDR3 length: 15 amino acids. With 0 bases removed from V and 2 bases from J, the gap between germline ends came to 11 bases. In germline, CDR1 is SGHAT, CDR2 FQNNGV. CDR3: CASSLDVAGAYEQYF. CDR3 DNA sequence: TGTGCCAGCAGCTTAGATGTGGCCGGGGCCTACGAGCAGTACTTC.

This sequence joins TRBV28 and TRBJ2-3; tentatively, D is TRBD2 (5 bases). The germline CDR1 and CDR2 sequences are MDHEN and SYDVKM. V lost 3 bases to trimming and J lost 4 bases, with 8 bases between them. The CDR3 is 13 amino acids. CDR3 in amino acids: CASSFRGSDTQYF. DNA of the CDR3: TGTGCCAGCAGTTTTCGGGGATCAGATACGCAGTATTTT.

This clone was detected only once. J is TRBJ1-1 and V is TRBV24-1; a possible D gene is TRBD1 (6 bases). Trimming stripped 1 base from V and 6 bases from J, with 8 bases between. Looked up from germline, CDR1 is KGHDR and CDR2 is SFDVKD. CDR3 length equals 13 residues. The CDR3 DNA reads TGTGCCACCAGTGATTTCCGGACAGCTGAAGCTTTCTTT. This codes for CATSDFRTAEAFF.